Listed below are T cell receptor beta chains from one sample, sequenced in a study of blood T cells in healthy people across ages. TCRdb re-derived calls from the 5' RACE reads in MiXCR, one entry per CDR3 protein. The table shows around 1,100,000 distinct CDR3 sequences, with less than 45% occurring only once. What was sequenced was blood. These receptors were collected from a man aged 18 to 29 in good health. Both conserved end residues are part of each CDR3. D genes are given only for firm matches. Expanded clones are given a class, and other clones once, few, many or no size at all.

cdr3_nt: TGTGCCAGCAGCTTGGCGGCGGGGGCCATTAAGACAGATACGCAGTATTTT; cdr3_aa: CASSLAAGAIKTDTQYF; d_call: .; v_call: TRBV5-4; j_call: TRBJ2-3; clone_size: .
cdr3_nt: TGTGCCAGCGTCTTAATAACAGGCGGGGGGGCAGATACGCAGTATTTT; cdr3_aa: CASVLITGGGADTQYF; d_call: TRBD2; v_call: TRBV7-2; j_call: TRBJ2-3; clone_size: .
cdr3_nt: TGTGCCAGTAGTCACAGGGCCTATGGCTACACCTTC; cdr3_aa: CASSHRAYGYTF; d_call: .; v_call: TRBV19; j_call: TRBJ1-2; clone_size: .
cdr3_nt: TGTGCCAGCAGTACAGGGTTTGAGCAGTTCTTC; cdr3_aa: CASSTGFEQFF; d_call: .; v_call: TRBV12-3/TRBV12-4; j_call: TRBJ2-1; clone_size: few
cdr3_nt: TGTGCCAGCAGTCCCGGGACCATTCAGTACTTC; cdr3_aa: CASSPGTIQYF; d_call: .; v_call: TRBV6-5; j_call: TRBJ2-4; clone_size: few
cdr3_nt: TGTGCCAGCAGCCACTTAAGACTAGCGTCAGGTCGAGAGCAGTACTTC; cdr3_aa: CASSHLRLASGREQYF; d_call: TRBD2; v_call: TRBV4-2; j_call: TRBJ2-7; clone_size: .
cdr3_nt: TGTGCCAGCAGCTTAGTAGGCAGGGGTAGCAATCAGCCCCAGCATTTT; cdr3_aa: CASSLVGRGSNQPQHF; d_call: .; v_call: TRBV7-9; j_call: TRBJ1-5; clone_size: few
cdr3_nt: TGCGCCAGCAGCTTGGCCCCGACAAGGGATGAAAAACTGTTTTTT; cdr3_aa: CASSLAPTRDEKLFF; d_call: .; v_call: TRBV5-1; j_call: TRBJ1-4; clone_size: .
cdr3_nt: TGCGCCAGCAGCTTGGAGGGGGTTTTTGCTGAAGCTTTCTTT; cdr3_aa: CASSLEGVFAEAFF; d_call: .; v_call: TRBV5-1; j_call: TRBJ1-1; clone_size: few
cdr3_nt: TGTGCCAGCAGTTTTGGCGGTTTTGAGGGGGCGCACACCGGGGAGCTGTTTTTT; cdr3_aa: CASSFGGFEGAHTGELFF; d_call: TRBD1; v_call: TRBV28; j_call: TRBJ2-2; clone_size: .
cdr3_nt: TGTGCCAGCAGTATCACCGTGGGACAGGGGGATGGCTACACCTTC; cdr3_aa: CASSITVGQGDGYTF; d_call: TRBD1; v_call: TRBV2; j_call: TRBJ1-2; clone_size: few
cdr3_nt: TGTGCCACCAGTCCATCGGGTTACAATGAGCAGTTCTTC; cdr3_aa: CATSPSGYNEQFF; d_call: .; v_call: TRBV24-1; j_call: TRBJ2-1; clone_size: few
cdr3_nt: TGCGCCAGCAGCCAGCGGGGGGGTCCAGATACGCAGTATTTT; cdr3_aa: CASSQRGGPDTQYF; d_call: TRBD2; v_call: TRBV4-1; j_call: TRBJ2-3; clone_size: .
cdr3_nt: TGTGCCAGCAGTGAAAGAGGGGCAGTCTATGGCTACACCTTC; cdr3_aa: CASSERGAVYGYTF; d_call: .; v_call: TRBV6-1; j_call: TRBJ1-2; clone_size: few
cdr3_nt: TGCGCCAGCAGCCATCCGGGGGTTCTCAGCTCCTACGAGCAGTACTTC; cdr3_aa: CASSHPGVLSSYEQYF; d_call: .; v_call: TRBV4-1; j_call: TRBJ2-7; clone_size: few
cdr3_nt: TGCAGTGCTAAAGAGGGCCGGGAAGGGCAGTACTTC; cdr3_aa: CSAKEGREGQYF; d_call: .; v_call: TRBV20-1; j_call: TRBJ2-7; clone_size: .
cdr3_nt: TGTGCCATCAGTGGGGCAGGGGATTTTGAAAAACTGTTTTTT; cdr3_aa: CAISGAGDFEKLFF; d_call: .; v_call: TRBV10-3; j_call: TRBJ1-4; clone_size: .
cdr3_nt: TGTGCCAGCAGCTTAGTGTTCGCAGAATCCTATGGCTACACCTTC; cdr3_aa: CASSLVFAESYGYTF; d_call: .; v_call: TRBV7-9; j_call: TRBJ1-2; clone_size: .
cdr3_nt: TGTGCCAGCAACGCTGGGAGTTATGGCTACACCTTC; cdr3_aa: CASNAGSYGYTF; d_call: .; v_call: TRBV12-3/TRBV12-4; j_call: TRBJ1-2; clone_size: few
cdr3_nt: TGCAGTGCCCAGGACATTTGGGACCATCAGCCCCAGCATTTT; cdr3_aa: CSAQDIWDHQPQHF; d_call: .; v_call: TRBV20-1; j_call: TRBJ1-5; clone_size: few
cdr3_nt: TGTGCCAGCAGCGTAGTTCCAGGGGGCACCGGGGAGCTGTTTTTT; cdr3_aa: CASSVVPGGTGELFF; d_call: TRBD1; v_call: TRBV7-9; j_call: TRBJ2-2; clone_size: .
cdr3_nt: TGTGCCAGCAGCTTAGTAACCCGGGTGGACACTGAAGCTTTCTTT; cdr3_aa: CASSLVTRVDTEAFF; d_call: .; v_call: TRBV7-2; j_call: TRBJ1-1; clone_size: few
cdr3_nt: TGCAGTGCTAACCACGGACAGCTGAATGAAAAACTGTTTTTT; cdr3_aa: CSANHGQLNEKLFF; d_call: .; v_call: TRBV20-1; j_call: TRBJ1-4; clone_size: .
cdr3_nt: TGCAGTGCGATACGGGACAGGGGGATCCAGTACTTC; cdr3_aa: CSAIRDRGIQYF; d_call: TRBD1; v_call: TRBV20-1; j_call: TRBJ2-7; clone_size: .
cdr3_nt: TGCGCCAGCAGCCAAGAAGTCAATCAGCCCCAGCATTTT; cdr3_aa: CASSQEVNQPQHF; d_call: .; v_call: TRBV4-1; j_call: TRBJ1-5; clone_size: few
cdr3_nt: TGCGCCAGCAGCCAAGAGATGGAGGGGTCCTACGAGCAGTACTTC; cdr3_aa: CASSQEMEGSYEQYF; d_call: .; v_call: TRBV4-3; j_call: TRBJ2-7; clone_size: .
cdr3_nt: TGCACCTCCACAGGGGATCCCTATGGCTACACCTTC; cdr3_aa: CTSTGDPYGYTF; d_call: TRBD1; v_call: TRBV29-1; j_call: TRBJ1-2; clone_size: few